This TCR beta chain was documented in a study of blood T cell repertoires in COVID-19. Study summary: Acute and convalescent COVID-19 samples came from the United States, Italy and Spain. PBMCs, B-cell-depleted T cells, or T cells provided the cDNA or gDNA that made up the material.

Original data processing: Reference gene primers were amplified, and this amplification served to estimate nucleated cell counts. The table came from immunoSEQ multiplex PCR; TCRdb's copy has only in-frame clones and leaves some out. The DNA was the basis for D and trimming; V, J and clone size are from that table. The sample shows roughly 96,000 clones, about 80% of them seen only once. This receptor was taken from a man older than 75 with acute or convalescent COVID-19. Sequencing input: peripheral blood.

CDR3 amino acids: CASAPSSRGTDTQYF. In nucleotides, the CDR3 is TGTGCCAGCGCGCCGTCCTCCCGAGGAACAGATACGCAGTATTTT. This chain connects TRBV28 to TRBJ2-3; D unclear. The V end was cut by 8 bases, the J end by 3 bases, with 18 bases between. This CDR3 spans 15 amino acids. Germline values: CDR1 MDHEN, CDR2 SYDVKM.